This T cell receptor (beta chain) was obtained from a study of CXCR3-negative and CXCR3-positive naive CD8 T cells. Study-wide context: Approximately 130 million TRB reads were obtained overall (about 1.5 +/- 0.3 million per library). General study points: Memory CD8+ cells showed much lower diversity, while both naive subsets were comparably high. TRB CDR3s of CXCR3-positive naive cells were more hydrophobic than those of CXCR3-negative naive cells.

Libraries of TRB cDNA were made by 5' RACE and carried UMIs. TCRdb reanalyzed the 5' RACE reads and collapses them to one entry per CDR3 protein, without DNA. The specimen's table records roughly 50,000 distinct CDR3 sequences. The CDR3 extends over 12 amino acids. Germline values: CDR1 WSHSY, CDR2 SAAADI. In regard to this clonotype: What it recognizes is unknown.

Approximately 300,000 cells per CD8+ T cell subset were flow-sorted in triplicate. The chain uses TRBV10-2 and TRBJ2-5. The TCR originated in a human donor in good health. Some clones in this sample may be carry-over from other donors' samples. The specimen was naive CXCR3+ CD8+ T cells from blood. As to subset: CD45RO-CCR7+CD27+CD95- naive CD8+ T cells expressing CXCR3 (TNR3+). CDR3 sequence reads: CASSDGQETQYF.